The clone carrying this T cell receptor (beta chain) was seen repeatedly, ten times or more. The antigen remains undetermined. cDNA synthesis used the whole RNA isolate, giving expressed TCRB sequences. TCRdb's copy holds only in-frame clones and misses some; the assay was immunoSEQ multiplex PCR. The sample lists some 900,000 clones, roughly 16% occurring once. The entry originates in a study of beta chain features in type 1 diabetes. General study findings and limits: At VDJ recombination sites, type 1 diabetes patients had fewer insertions and more deleted nucleotides.

The length of the CDR3 is 12 residues. V gave up 4 bases and J gave up 8 bases, with 10 bases separating them. The germline V gene has CDR1 SGHNT and CDR2 YYREEE (reference sequence). This chain connects TRBV5-4 to TRBJ2-1; tentative D call: TRBD1 (5 bases). The sample was naive CD4+ T cells from blood. This TCR was recovered from a woman between 18 and 30 years old in good health. CDR3 loop: CASSPMGHEQFF. The CDR3 DNA reads TGTGCCAGCAGCCCTATGGGGCATGAGCAGTTCTTC.